The next 8 T cell receptor beta chains were all read from a single sample in a study of T cell repertoires in cytomegalovirus infection. TCRdb passed the reads through MiXCR, listing each CDR3 protein once. Seen here are some 600,000 distinct CDR3 sequences, approximately 24% observed once, and the top ten hold less than 10%. The sample was CD8+ T cells from PBMCs. These receptors were collected from a human donor in good health (CMV status not recorded). Some clones in this sample may be carry-over from other donors' samples.

This clonotype was seen a handful of times. V and J are TRBV20-1 and TRBJ1-1; D is possibly TRBD1 (5 bases). V was cut by 6 bases and J by 5 bases, with 22 bases left in between. Germline assignment: CDR1 DFQATT and CDR2 SNEGSKA (reference sequence). The CDR3 extends over 15 amino acids. CDR3 sequence: CSASPGLLSITEAFF. The CDR3 DNA is TGCAGTGCCTCACCGGGACTCCTATCTATTACTGAAGCTTTCTTT.

This clonotype came up many times. The chain is built from TRBV6-6 and TRBJ1-4; 7 bases align to TRBD1. There are 17 residues in the CDR3. V shed 7 bases and J 0 bases; nucleotides not matched to a gene: 11. The germline V gene has CDR1 MNHNY and CDR2 SVGAGI (reference sequence). The CDR3 coding sequence is TGTGCCAGCACTGGACAGGCAACCCCTACAACTAATGAAAAACTGTTTTTT. This codes for CASTGQATPTTNEKLFF.

This clonotype was detected ten times or more. The chain combines TRBV7-2 with TRBJ2-5, with 13 bases lining up with TRBD2. V lost 5 bases and J lost 0; bases outside the gene matches: 6. The CDR3 has 17 residues. In germline, CDR1 is SGHTA, CDR2 FQGNSA. The CDR3 here is CASSPRLAGGNQETQYF. The CDR3 region has the DNA TGTGCCAGCAGCCCCCGACTAGCGGGGGGTAACCAAGAGACCCAGTACTTC.

This clonotype appeared many times. The chain carries TRBV28 and TRBJ2-2, with D uncertain. Germline V lookup: CDR1 MDHEN, CDR2 SYDVKM. This CDR3 is built from 13 residues. Deletions cut 6 bases from V and 4 bases from J, with 9 bases between. The CDR3 loop is CASRPLSTGELFF. The CDR3 DNA sequence: TGTGCCAGCAGACCCCTAAGCACCGGGGAGCTGTTTTTT.

In this sample, this clonotype turned up many times. The CDR3 region is CASSYSTGNTQYF. CDR3 DNA sequence: TGTGCCAGCAGTTACTCGACCGGGAATACGCAGTATTTT. The V and J genes are TRBV6-2 or TRBV6-3 and TRBJ2-3, with a tentative D call TRBD2 (5 bases). Germline V gene lookup returns CDR1 MNHEY and CDR2 SVGEGT. V was cut by 0 bases and J by 7 bases, with 8 bases left in between. The CDR3 totals 13 residues.

This clonotype has just a few counts. This chain joins TRBV20-1 and TRBJ2-1, with 7 bases identical to TRBD2. Germline V CDR1 and CDR2: DFQATT, SNEGSKA (reference sequence). J lost 7 bases, V lost 0 bases, and 12 bases had no gene match. The CDR3 is 16 residues long. In DNA, the CDR3 is TGCAGTGCTAGAGATCCAATGAGCGGGGTCGGAAATGAGCAGTTCTTC. This encodes CSARDPMSGVGNEQFF.

The rearrangement joins TRBV29-1 to TRBJ2-5; 9 bases match TRBD2. CDR3 size: 15 residues. Germline V lookup: CDR1 SQVTM, CDR2 ANQGSEA. J was trimmed by 4 bases and V by 2 bases; bases with no gene match: 8. The chain's CDR3 is CSVEKGGGARETQYF. CDR3 in DNA: TGCAGCGTTGAAAAGGGCGGGGGGGCTAGAGAGACCCAGTACTTC.

The rearrangement uses TRBV20-1 and TRBJ2-7, with D possibly matching TRBD1 (5 bases). Germline-derived CDR1 and CDR2 are DFQATT and SNEGSKA (reference sequence). The CDR3 is made up of 14 amino acids. V was pared by 3 bases and J by 0 bases, with 12 bases between. The CDR3 DNA sequence: TGCAGTGCTAGTAAGCGCGACAGCTCCTACGAGCAGTACTTC. Protein sequence: CSASKRDSSYEQYF.